The 18 T cell receptor beta chains presented below share a single source sample, sequenced in a study of beta chain features in type 1 diabetes. Every bit of the isolated RNA underwent reverse transcription, so sequencing read expressed TCRB transcripts. Method: immunoSEQ multiplex PCR; TCRdb's copy keeps in-frame clones and lacks some. The sample records 200,000 to 300,000 clones, 55% to 70% being singletons. Sequenced: naive CD4+ T cells from blood. The source is a man aged 25 to 40 in good health.

This chain connects TRBV7-9 to TRBJ2-1, with 9 positions matching TRBD2. This CDR3 has 14 residues. J gave up 7 bases and V 8 bases, and 9 bases lay outside the gene matches. Germline CDR1 is SEHNR and CDR2 is FQNEAQ (reference sequence). CDR3 sequence reads: CASALGGGANEQFF. In DNA form, the CDR3 reads TGTGCCAGCGCCTTAGGCGGGGGGGCGAATGAGCAGTTCTTC.

The chain's CDR3 is CASSSSGGQQETQYF. CDR3 bases: TGTGCCAGCAGTTCTAGTGGGGGACAGCAAGAGACCCAGTACTTC. The chain links TRBV7-9 to TRBJ2-5; TRBD1 agrees at 7 bases. After removal of 6 bases from V and 2 bases from J, the junction contained 9 bases not matched to a gene. Germline V CDR1 and CDR2: SEHNR, FQNEAQ (reference sequence). The CDR3 loop spans 15 amino acids.

V and J are TRBV9 and TRBJ1-6; D is unresolved. The CDR3 consists of 18 residues. V was pared by 0 bases and J by 7 bases, with 20 bases between. The V gene's germline CDR1 is SGDLS and CDR2 YYNGEE. The CDR3 region is CASSVALGTVSGNSPLHF. DNA for the CDR3: TGTGCCAGCAGCGTAGCTCTGGGAACCGTATCGGGGAATTCACCCCTCCACTTT.

The chain links TRBV30 to TRBJ1-1; D ambiguous. CDR3 length: 12 residues. The ends were cut back, 0 bases at V and 4 bases at J, with 6 bases in the middle. Germline loops: CDR1 GTSNPN, CDR2 SVGIG (reference sequence). The DNA of the CDR3 is TGTGCCTGGAGTGTAAAGAGCACTGAAGCTTTCTTT. Protein: CAWSVKSTEAFF. The entire variable domain, with the rest obtained from reference TRBV30 and TRBJ1-1, is as follows: SQTIHQWPATLVQPVGSPLSLECTVEGTSNPNLYWYRQAAGRGLQLLFYSVGIGQISSEVPQNLSASRPQDRQFILSSKKLLLSDSGFYLCAWSVKSTEAFFGQGTRLTVV.

This clone has just a few counts. This chain joins TRBV19 and TRBJ2-4; D uncertain. Germline V gene sequence: CDR1 LNHDA, CDR2 SQIVND (reference sequence). This CDR3 has 14 amino acids. V lost 5 bases, J lost 6 bases, and 14 bases lay in between. The CDR3 loop is CASSRLRLGNIQYF. The CDR3 DNA reads TGTGCCAGTAGTCGACTCCGACTGGGAAACATTCAGTACTTC. Drawing the rest from reference TRBV19 and TRBJ2-4, the complete variable domain is DGGITQSPKYLFRKEGQNVTLSCEQNLNHDAMYWYRQDPGQGLRLIYYSQIVNDFQKGDIAEGYSVSREKKESFPLTVTSAQKNPTAFYLCASSRLRLGNIQYFGAGTRLSVL.

The chain links TRBV29-1 to TRBJ1-2, with unresolved D. Germline V gene data show CDR1 as SQVTM and CDR2 as ANQGSEA. The CDR3 length is 9 residues. Trimming took off 8 bases at V and 8 bases at J, with 9 bases between the two ends. The CDR3 DNA follows: TGCAGCACCTTAGAAGGCTACACCTTC. Its protein is CSTLEGYTF.

The chain combines TRBV7-9 with TRBJ2-3; 9 nucleotides match TRBD1. The CDR3 length is 14 residues. V was pared by 4 bases and J by 5 bases, with 4 bases of the junction left unmatched. The V gene's germline CDR1 is SEHNR and CDR2 FQNEAQ (reference sequence). The CDR3 DNA reads as TGTGCCAGCAGCTGGGACAGGGCTGGAGATACGCAGTATTTT. Translated, it gives CASSWDRAGDTQYF.

Only a few counts were recorded for this clone. The rearrangement joins TRBV9 to TRBJ2-7; 7 nucleotides line up with TRBD1. This CDR3 is built from 15 residues. Germline trimming cut 0 bases from V and 5 bases from J; bases unmatched to any gene: 8. The germline gives CDR1 SGDLS, CDR2 YYNGEE. The CDR3 here is CASSVGQGPSNEQYF. CDR3 coding DNA: TGTGCCAGCAGCGTAGGACAGGGACCTTCGAACGAGCAGTACTTC.

This chain links TRBV30 with TRBJ2-3, with TRBD1 matching over 8 bases. CDR1 GTSNPN and CDR2 SVGIG come from the germline V gene (reference sequence). CDR3 size: 15 residues. V was clipped by 0 bases and J by 6 bases; unmatched bases: 8. The CDR3 DNA is TGTGCCTGGAGTGTAGGGTCAGGGGGCTGGGATACGCAGTATTTT. It translates to CAWSVGSGGWDTQYF.

The rearrangement joins TRBV9 to TRBJ2-1; 10 positions agree with TRBD2. Germline V gene sequence: CDR1 SGDLS, CDR2 YYNGEE. With 4 bases clipped from V and 5 bases from J, the junction kept 6 bases outside the gene matches. The CDR3 spans 15 residues. DNA for the CDR3: TGTGCCAGCAGCATAGCGGGAGGTAGCCACAATGAGCAGTTCTTC. The encoded protein is CASSIAGGSHNEQFF.

The chain uses TRBV7-2 and TRBJ1-5, with 8 bases aligning to TRBD1. The CDR3 totals 13 residues. The trim removed 5 bases at V and 15 bases at J, leaving 12 bases unmatched. Per the germline V gene, CDR1 is SGHTA and CDR2 is FQGNSA. In DNA, the CDR3 is TGTGCCAGCAGCCCGCCGGGGCAGGGGGCTTTGCATTTT. This encodes CASSPPGQGALHF.

The chain couples TRBV9 to TRBJ1-5; D gene uncertain. Looked up from germline, CDR1 is SGDLS and CDR2 is YYNGEE. The V gene lost 3 bases and the J gene lost 4 bases, with 14 bases spanning the gap. This CDR3 region has 15 residues. The CDR3 bases are TGTGCCAGCAGCGCGGGATTCAGCAGGAATCAGCCCCAGCATTTT. It specifies CASSAGFSRNQPQHF.

The chain joins TRBV20-1 to TRBJ2-1; no definite D call. Germline CDR1 and CDR2: DFQATT and SNEGSKA (reference sequence). CDR3 length: 11 residues. V dropped 4 bases and J dropped 8 bases, with 9 bases sitting between them. The CDR3 sequence is CSANFRDEQFF. The DNA for the CDR3 is TGCAGTGCTAATTTCCGGGATGAGCAGTTCTTC.

The chain links TRBV28 to TRBJ2-7; possibly TRBD2 for D (5 bases). The CDR3 runs 14 residues. CDR1 and CDR2 (germline): MDHEN, SYDVKM. The germline V and J ends were trimmed by 5 bases and 0 bases, with 11 bases remaining between them. CDR3 residues: CASSESGASYEQYF. The CDR3 DNA reads as TGTGCCAGCAGTGAAAGCGGAGCCTCCTACGAGCAGTACTTC. Together with reference TRBV28 and TRBJ2-7, the CDR3 gives the full variable domain: DVKVTQSSRYLVKRTGEKVFLECVQDMDHENMFWYRQDPGLGLRLIYFSYDVKMKEKGDIPEGYSVSREKKERFSLILESASTNQTSMYLCASSESGASYEQYFGPGTRLTVT.

This chain uses TRBV29-1 with TRBJ2-1; the D is unclear. CDR1 and CDR2 (germline): SQVTM, ANQGSEA. This CDR3 has 14 residues. Between the trimmed V and J ends, which lost 6 bases and 0 bases, there was a span of 12 bases. The CDR3 protein is CSVVKLSSYNEQFF. For the CDR3, the DNA is TGCAGCGTCGTAAAACTGAGCTCCTACAATGAGCAGTTCTTC.

The J gene is TRBJ1-6, the V gene TRBV30, with D perhaps TRBD1 (6 bases). From germline, CDR1 is GTSNPN and CDR2 SVGIG (reference sequence). Trimming cost V 4 bases and J 6 bases, with 13 bases left between them. This CDR3 has 14 residues. The CDR3 here is CAWTQDSSNSPLHF. CDR3 in DNA: TGTGCCTGGACCCAGGACAGTAGTAATTCACCCCTCCACTTT.

This clone occurred a few times. The chain has TRBV25-1 and TRBJ2-3, with D hard to call. The V gene lost 4 bases and the J gene lost 1 base, with 6 bases spanning the gap. CDR3 length equals 13 residues. CDR1 is MGHDK and CDR2 is SYGVNS in the germline V gene. Here the CDR3 DNA reads TGTGCCAGCAGTGCCTCGGGCACAGATACGCAGTATTTT. Amino acid sequence: CASSASGTDTQYF.

The chain combines TRBV7-2 with TRBJ2-1; D possibly corresponds to TRBD2 (7 bases). The CDR3 is made up of 15 amino acids. Germline V lookup: CDR1 SGHTA, CDR2 FQGNSA. Trimming left V 5 bases short and J 11 bases short, with 22 bases between. The CDR3: CASSLRGLTEGKQFF. CDR3 sequence (DNA): TGTGCCAGCAGCCTCAGGGGACTAACCGAAGGCAAGCAGTTCTTC.